The TCR beta chain under discussion was sequenced for a study of shared clonotypes between healthy human individuals. Overall study findings and caveats: Donors were few, which limited the genetic and exposure-history diversity represented.

Profiled with immunoSEQ multiplex PCR; TCRdb holds only in-frame clones, not every one. The sample comprises 1,400,000 or so clones, approximately 98.5% of which are singletons, and 0.36% rests with the top ten. This CDR3 spans 17 amino acids. To note about this clone: The target antigen is unknown.

The chain links TRBV21-1 to TRBJ2-6; TRBD1, the table's D call, lacks a check against the DNA. TRBV21-1 is flagged as a pseudogene. Sequenced sample: naive CD4+ T cells sorted from blood. Subset reported: CD45RA+ positively selected. This receptor was obtained from a man aged 30 to 45 in good health. Written as DNA, the CDR3 is TGTGCCAGCAGCAAAGTGCCAGGGGGAGTCGGGGCCAACGTCCTGACTTTC. It is translated as CASSKVPGGVGANVLTF.